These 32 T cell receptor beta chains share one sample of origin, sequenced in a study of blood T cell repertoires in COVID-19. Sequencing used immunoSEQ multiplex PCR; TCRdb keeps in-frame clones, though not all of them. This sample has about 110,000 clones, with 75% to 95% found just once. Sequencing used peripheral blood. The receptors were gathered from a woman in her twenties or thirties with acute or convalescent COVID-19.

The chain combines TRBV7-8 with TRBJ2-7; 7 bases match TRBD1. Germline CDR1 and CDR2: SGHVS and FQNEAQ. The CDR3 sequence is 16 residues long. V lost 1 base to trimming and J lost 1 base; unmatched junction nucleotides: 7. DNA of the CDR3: TGTGCCAGCAGCTTAGACGGAACAGGGGTGTCCTACGAGCAGTACTTC. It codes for CASSLDGTGVSYEQYF.

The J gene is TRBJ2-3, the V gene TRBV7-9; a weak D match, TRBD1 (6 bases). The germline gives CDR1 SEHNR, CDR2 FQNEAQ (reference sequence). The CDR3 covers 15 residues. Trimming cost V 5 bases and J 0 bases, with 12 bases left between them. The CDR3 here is CASSEDRTSTDTQYF. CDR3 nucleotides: TGTGCCAGCAGCGAGGACAGAACTAGCACAGATACGCAGTATTTT.

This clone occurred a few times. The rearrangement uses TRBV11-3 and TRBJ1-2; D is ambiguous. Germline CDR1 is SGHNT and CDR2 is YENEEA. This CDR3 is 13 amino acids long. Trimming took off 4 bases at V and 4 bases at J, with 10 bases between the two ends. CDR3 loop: CASSSMASYGYTF. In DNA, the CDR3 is TGTGCCAGCAGCTCGATGGCTAGCTATGGCTACACCTTC.

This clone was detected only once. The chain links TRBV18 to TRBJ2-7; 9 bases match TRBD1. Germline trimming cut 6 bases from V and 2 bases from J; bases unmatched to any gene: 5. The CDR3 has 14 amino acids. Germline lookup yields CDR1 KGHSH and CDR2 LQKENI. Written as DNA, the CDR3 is TGTGCCAGCTCCTTAGGACAGGGGACCTACGAGCAGTACTTC. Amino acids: CASSLGQGTYEQYF. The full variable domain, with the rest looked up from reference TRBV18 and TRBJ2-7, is NAGVMQNPRHLVRRRGQEARLRCSPMKGHSHVYWYRQLPEEGLKFMVYLQKENIIDESGMPKERFSAEFPKEGPSILRIQQVVRGDSAAYFCASSLGQGTYEQYFGPGTRLTVT.

The CDR3: CASSQDLERGRFNEQFF. CDR3 coding DNA: TGTGCCAGCAGCCAAGATCTGGAGCGGGGCCGCTTCAATGAGCAGTTCTTC. This chain joins TRBV14 and TRBJ2-1, with TRBD2 identical over 7 bases. The CDR3 spans 17 residues. Per the germline V gene, CDR1 is SGHDN and CDR2 is FVKESK. With V trimmed by 0 bases and J by 6 bases, 11 bases remained unmatched.

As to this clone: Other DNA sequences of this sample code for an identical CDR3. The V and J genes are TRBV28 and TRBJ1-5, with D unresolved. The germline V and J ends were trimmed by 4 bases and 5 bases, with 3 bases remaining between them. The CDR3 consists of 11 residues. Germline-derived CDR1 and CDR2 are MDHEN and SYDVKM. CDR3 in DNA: TGTGCCAGCAGTTCCTATCAGCCCCAGCATTTT. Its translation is CASSSYQPQHF.

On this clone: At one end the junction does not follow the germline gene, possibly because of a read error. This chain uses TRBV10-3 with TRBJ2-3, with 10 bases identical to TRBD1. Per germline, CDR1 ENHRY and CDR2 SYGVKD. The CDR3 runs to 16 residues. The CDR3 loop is CAISERGTGATGTQYF. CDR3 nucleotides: TGTGCCATCAGTGAACGCGGGACAGGGGCCACAGGTACGCAGTATTTT.

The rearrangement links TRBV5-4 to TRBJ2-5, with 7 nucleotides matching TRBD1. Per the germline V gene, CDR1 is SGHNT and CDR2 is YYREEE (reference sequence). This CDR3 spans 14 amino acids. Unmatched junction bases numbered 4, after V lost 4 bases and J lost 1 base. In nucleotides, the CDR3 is TGTGCCAGCAGCCCCGGGACAGTCCAAGAGACCCAGTACTTC. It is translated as CASSPGTVQETQYF.

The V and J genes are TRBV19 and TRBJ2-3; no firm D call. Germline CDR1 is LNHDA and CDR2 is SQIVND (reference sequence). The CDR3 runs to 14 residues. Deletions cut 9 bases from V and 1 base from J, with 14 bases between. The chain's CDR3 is CASQRTVGTDTQYF. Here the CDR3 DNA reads TGTGCCAGCCAACGAACGGTAGGCACAGATACGCAGTATTTT.

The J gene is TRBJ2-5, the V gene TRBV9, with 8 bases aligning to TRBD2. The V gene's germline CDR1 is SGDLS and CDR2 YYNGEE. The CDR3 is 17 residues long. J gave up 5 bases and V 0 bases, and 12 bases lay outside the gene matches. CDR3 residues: CASSVGGGSGGRETQYF. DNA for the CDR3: TGTGCCAGCAGCGTAGGAGGAGGGAGCGGGGGTAGGGAGACCCAGTACTTC.

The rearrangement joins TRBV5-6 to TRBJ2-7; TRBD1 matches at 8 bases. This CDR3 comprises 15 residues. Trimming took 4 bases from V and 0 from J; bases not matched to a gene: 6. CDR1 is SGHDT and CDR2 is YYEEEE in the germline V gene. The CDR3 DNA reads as TGTGCCAGCAGCCAAGGGGACAGGAGCTCCTACGAGCAGTACTTC. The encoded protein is CASSQGDRSSYEQYF.

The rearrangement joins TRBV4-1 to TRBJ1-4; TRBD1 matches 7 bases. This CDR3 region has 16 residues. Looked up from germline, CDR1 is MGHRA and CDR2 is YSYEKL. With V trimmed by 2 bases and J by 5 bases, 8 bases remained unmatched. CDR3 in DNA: TGCGCCAGCAGCCAACCAAGGGACAGAGGAAATGAAAAACTGTTTTTT. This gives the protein CASSQPRDRGNEKLFF.

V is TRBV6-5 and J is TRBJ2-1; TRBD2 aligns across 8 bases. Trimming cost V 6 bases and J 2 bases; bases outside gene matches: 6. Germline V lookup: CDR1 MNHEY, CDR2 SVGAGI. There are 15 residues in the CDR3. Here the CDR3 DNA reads TGTGCCAGCAGCCCAACTAGCGGCCCCTACAATGAGCAGTTCTTC. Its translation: CASSPTSGPYNEQFF.

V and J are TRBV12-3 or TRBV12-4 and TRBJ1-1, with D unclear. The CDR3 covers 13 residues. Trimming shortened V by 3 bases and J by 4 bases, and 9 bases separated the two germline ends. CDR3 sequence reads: CASSFGQSTEAFF. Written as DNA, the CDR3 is TGTGCCAGCAGTTTTGGGCAGTCCACTGAAGCTTTCTTT.

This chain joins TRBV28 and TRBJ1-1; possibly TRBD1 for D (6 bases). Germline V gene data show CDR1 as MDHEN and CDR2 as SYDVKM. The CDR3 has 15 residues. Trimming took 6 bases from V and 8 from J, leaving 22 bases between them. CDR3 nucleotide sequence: TGTGCCAGCAGGGGGGGGGCCTCAGAGGCGTCCGAAGCTTTCTTT. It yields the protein CASRGGASEASEAFF. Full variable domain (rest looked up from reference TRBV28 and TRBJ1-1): DVKVTQSSRYLVKRTGEKVFLECVQDMDHENMFWYRQDPGLGLRLIYFSYDVKMKEKGDIPEGYSVSREKKERFSLILESASTNQTSMYLCASRGGASEASEAFFGQGTRLTVV.

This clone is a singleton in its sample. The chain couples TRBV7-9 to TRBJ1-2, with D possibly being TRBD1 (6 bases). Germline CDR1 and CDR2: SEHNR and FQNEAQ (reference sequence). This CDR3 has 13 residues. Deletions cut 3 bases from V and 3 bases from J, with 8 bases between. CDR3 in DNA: TGTGCCAGCAGCTTCGGGACACACTATGGCTACACCTTC. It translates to CASSFGTHYGYTF. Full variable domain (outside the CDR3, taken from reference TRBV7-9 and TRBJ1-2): DTGVSQNPRHKITKRGQNVTFRCDPISEHNRLYWYRQTLGQGPEFLTYFQNEAQLEKSRLLSDRFSAERPKGSFSTLEIQRTEQGDSAMYLCASSFGTHYGYTFGSGTRLTVV.

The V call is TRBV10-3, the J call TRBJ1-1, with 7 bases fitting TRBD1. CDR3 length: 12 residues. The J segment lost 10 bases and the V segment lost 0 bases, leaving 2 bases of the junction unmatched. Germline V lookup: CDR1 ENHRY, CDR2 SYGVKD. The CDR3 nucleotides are TGTGCCATCAGTGAGTCACAGGGGACAGCTTTCTTT. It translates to CAISESQGTAFF.

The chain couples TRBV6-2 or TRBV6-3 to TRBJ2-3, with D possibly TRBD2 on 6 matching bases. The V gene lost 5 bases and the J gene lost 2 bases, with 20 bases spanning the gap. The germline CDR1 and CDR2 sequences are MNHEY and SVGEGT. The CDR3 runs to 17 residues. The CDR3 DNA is TGTGCCAGCAGTCGTGACAGTACGGGGGTTATCACAGATACGCAGTATTTT. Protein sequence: CASSRDSTGVITDTQYF.

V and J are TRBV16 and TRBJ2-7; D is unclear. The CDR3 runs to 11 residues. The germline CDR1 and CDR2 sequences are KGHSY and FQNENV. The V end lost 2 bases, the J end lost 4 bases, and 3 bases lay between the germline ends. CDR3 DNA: TGTGCCAGCAGCCAACGGTACGAGCAGTACTTC. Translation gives CASSQRYEQYF.

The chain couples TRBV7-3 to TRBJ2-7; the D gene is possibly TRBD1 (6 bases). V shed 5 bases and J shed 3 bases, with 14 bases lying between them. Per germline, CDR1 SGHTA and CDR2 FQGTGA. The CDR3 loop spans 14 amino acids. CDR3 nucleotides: TGTGCCAGCAGCACCCGGGACACTGACTACGAGCAGTACTTC. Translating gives CASSTRDTDYEQYF.

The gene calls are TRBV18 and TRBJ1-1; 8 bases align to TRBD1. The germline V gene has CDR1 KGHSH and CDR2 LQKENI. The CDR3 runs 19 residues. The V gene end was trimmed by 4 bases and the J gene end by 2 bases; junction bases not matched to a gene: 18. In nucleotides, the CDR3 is TGTGCCAGCTCACTGCTGCCGTTGGTACGGACAGGGCGTAACACTGAAGCTTTCTTT. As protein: CASSLLPLVRTGRNTEAFF. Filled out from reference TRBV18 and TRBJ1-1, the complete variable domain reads NAGVMQNPRHLVRRRGQEARLRCSPMKGHSHVYWYRQLPEEGLKFMVYLQKENIIDESGMPKERFSAEFPKEGPSILRIQQVVRGDSAAYFCASSLLPLVRTGRNTEAFFGQGTRLTVV.

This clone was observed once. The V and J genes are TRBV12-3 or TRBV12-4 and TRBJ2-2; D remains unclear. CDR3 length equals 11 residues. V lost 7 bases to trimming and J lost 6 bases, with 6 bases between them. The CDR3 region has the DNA TGTGCCAGCACTAACCCCGGGGAGCTGTTTTTT. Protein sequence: CASTNPGELFF.

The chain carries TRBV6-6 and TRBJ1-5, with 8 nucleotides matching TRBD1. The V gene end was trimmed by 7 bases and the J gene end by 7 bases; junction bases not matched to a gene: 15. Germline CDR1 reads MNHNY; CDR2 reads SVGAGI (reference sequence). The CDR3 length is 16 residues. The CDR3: CASNMRPGGMGQPQHF. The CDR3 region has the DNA TGTGCCAGCAATATGAGGCCAGGGGGCATGGGGCAGCCCCAGCATTTT.

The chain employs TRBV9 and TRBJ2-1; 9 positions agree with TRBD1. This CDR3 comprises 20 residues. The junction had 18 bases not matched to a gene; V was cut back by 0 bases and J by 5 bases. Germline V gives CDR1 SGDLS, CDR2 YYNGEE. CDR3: CASSVVGGQGHRPSNNEQFF. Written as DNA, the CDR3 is TGTGCCAGCAGCGTAGTTGGGGGACAGGGCCATCGACCTAGCAACAATGAGCAGTTCTTC.

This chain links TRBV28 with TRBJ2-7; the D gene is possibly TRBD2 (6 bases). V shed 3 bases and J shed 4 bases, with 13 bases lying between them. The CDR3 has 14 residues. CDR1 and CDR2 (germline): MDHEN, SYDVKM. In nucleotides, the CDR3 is TGTGCCAGCAGTTTCTTCGGGGGTAGGTACGAGCAGTACTTC. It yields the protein CASSFFGGRYEQYF.

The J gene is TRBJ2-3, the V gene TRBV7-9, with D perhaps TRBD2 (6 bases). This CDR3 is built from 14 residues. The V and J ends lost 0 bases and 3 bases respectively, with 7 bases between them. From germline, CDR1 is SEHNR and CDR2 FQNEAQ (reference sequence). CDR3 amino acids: CASSLAGGTDTQYF. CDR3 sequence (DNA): TGTGCCAGCAGCTTAGCGGGGGGAACAGATACGCAGTATTTT.

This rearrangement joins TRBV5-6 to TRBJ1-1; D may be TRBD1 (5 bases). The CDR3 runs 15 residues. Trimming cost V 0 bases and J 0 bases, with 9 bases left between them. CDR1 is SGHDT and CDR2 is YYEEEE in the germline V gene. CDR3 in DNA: TGTGCCAGCAGCTTGGGGGGCGGACTGAACACTGAAGCTTTCTTT. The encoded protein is CASSLGGGLNTEAFF.

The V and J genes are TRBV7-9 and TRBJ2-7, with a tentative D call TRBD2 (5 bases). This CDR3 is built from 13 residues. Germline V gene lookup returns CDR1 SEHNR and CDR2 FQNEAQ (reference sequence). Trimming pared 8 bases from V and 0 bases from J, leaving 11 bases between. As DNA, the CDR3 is TGTGCCAGCTCCGGGGTGAGCTCCTACGAGCAGTACTTC. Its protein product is CASSGVSSYEQYF. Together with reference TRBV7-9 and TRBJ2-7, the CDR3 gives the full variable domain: DTGVSQNPRHKITKRGQNVTFRCDPISEHNRLYWYRQTLGQGPEFLTYFQNEAQLEKSRLLSDRFSAERPKGSFSTLEIQRTEQGDSAMYLCASSGVSSYEQYFGPGTRLTVT.

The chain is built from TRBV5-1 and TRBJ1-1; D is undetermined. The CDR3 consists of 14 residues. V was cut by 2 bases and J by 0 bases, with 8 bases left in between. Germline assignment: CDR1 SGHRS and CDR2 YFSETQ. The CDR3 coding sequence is TGCGCCAGCAGCTTAGAGCTTTTGAACACTGAAGCTTTCTTT. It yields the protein CASSLELLNTEAFF.

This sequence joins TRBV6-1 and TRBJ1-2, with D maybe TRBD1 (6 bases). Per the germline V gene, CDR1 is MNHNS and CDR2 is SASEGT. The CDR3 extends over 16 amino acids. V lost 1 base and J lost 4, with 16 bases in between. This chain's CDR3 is CASSEGAGGAGYGYTF. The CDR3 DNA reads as TGTGCCAGCAGTGAAGGGGCGGGGGGCGCCGGCTATGGCTACACCTTC.

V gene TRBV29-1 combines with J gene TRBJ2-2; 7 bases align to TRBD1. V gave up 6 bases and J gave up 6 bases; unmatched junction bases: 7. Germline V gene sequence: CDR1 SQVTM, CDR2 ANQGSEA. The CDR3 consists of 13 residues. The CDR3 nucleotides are TGCAGCGTAGCGGTCCAGGGGGCCGGGGAGCTGTTTTTT. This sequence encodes CSVAVQGAGELFF.

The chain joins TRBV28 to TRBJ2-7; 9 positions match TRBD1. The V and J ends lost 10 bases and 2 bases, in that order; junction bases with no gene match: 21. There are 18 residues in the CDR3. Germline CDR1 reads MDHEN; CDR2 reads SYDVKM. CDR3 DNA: TGTGCCAACTCAGACCTTGACCGGGACAGGGAATCCCCCTACGAGCAGTACTTC. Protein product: CANSDLDRDRESPYEQYF. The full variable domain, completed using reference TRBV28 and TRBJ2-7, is DVKVTQSSRYLVKRTGEKVFLECVQDMDHENMFWYRQDPGLGLRLIYFSYDVKMKEKGDIPEGYSVSREKKERFSLILESASTNQTSMYLCANSDLDRDRESPYEQYFGPGTRLTVT.